This T cell receptor beta chain was captured in a study of CD8+ T cells in alopecia areata. Study in general: Treated patients took oral tofacitinib at 5 to 10 mg twice daily.

Concerning this clone: Its cognate antigen is unknown.

V was clipped by 9 bases and J by 2 bases; unmatched bases: 17. The CDR3 totals 19 residues. The germline gives CDR1 MDHEN, CDR2 SYDVKM. Extraction of RNA preceded its reverse transcription into cDNA, which served as the sequencing template. TCRdb keeps only in-frame clones here, not all; method: immunoSEQ multiplex PCR. Of 110,000 or so clones listed, approximately 38% were seen once; the top ten hold over 3%. PBMCs, the starting material, were the source of sorted CD4+ and CD8+ T cells. Findings and limits, study-wide: The study also sequences resident alphabeta T cells of normal skin in scalp samples.

This chain joins TRBV28 and TRBJ2-3, with 13 bases that match TRBD2. The TCR was taken from a human donor with alopecia areata. Sequencing used CD4+ T cells sorted from blood. The CDR3 nucleotides read TGTGCCAGTTTTCCCCCCGGACTAGCGGGAGCTGGCACCACAGATACGCAGTATTTT. This gives the protein CASFPPGLAGAGTTDTQYF.